This T cell receptor beta chain was profiled in a study of shared clonotypes between healthy human individuals. The protocol was immunoSEQ multiplex PCR, while the TCRdb copy is restricted to in-frame clones and leaves out a portion. The table has roughly 120,000 clones, approximately 70% seen once. V shed 6 bases and J 5 bases; nucleotides not matched to a gene: 10. Germline V gene sequence: CDR1 ENHRY, CDR2 SYGVKD. The CDR3 is 14 residues long. Study-level results: A small donor pool kept down the genetic and exposure-history diversity that was represented. Only blood was sampled, and tissue TCR repertoires likely differ from blood ones. Rarefaction analysis demonstrated incomplete sorted-subset sequencing notwithstanding large depth.

This clone was seen a few times. Its antigen is as yet unknown. V usage is TRBV10-3 and J usage is TRBJ2-7; 7 bases line up with TRBD2. The source material was memory CD8+ T cells sorted from blood. Specified subset: CD45RO+ cells pooled with CCR7-negative TemRA cells. The source is a woman in her thirties in good health. The DNA for the CDR3 is TGTGCCATCAGGATAGCGGACGGGAGGAACGAGCAGTACTTC. Its translation is CAIRIADGRNEQYF.